This T cell receptor (beta chain) comes out of a study of radiotherapy plus CTLA-4 blockade in lung cancer. Study-wide context: Of all patients, more than 15% responded objectively and approximately 30% showed disease control. Study-level results: The study found tumor-derived TCR clones expanded in blood after radiotherapy plus ipilimumab. Reports identified early blood T cell clone dynamics, with interferon-beta, as the best response predictor.

V dropped 8 bases and J dropped 6 bases, with 16 bases sitting between them. Germline CDR1 and CDR2: SGHVS and FNYEAQ. This CDR3 has 14 amino acids. Turning to this clone: Its cognate antigen is unknown.

Measured with immunoSEQ multiplex PCR; TCRdb has only the in-frame clones, and not every one. This table has 40,000 or so clones, roughly 60% appearing once. The material sequenced was peripheral blood, taken from a patient treated with radiotherapy plus ipilimumab. The origin of this receptor is a human donor with non-small cell lung cancer who had a partial response to radiotherapy plus ipilimumab. The rearrangement joins TRBV7-6 to TRBJ2-2; TRBD2 might be the D (6 bases). The CDR3 region is CASARTGEAGELFF. CDR3 nucleotides: TGTGCCAGCGCCCGGACTGGGGAGGCCGGGGAGCTGTTTTTT.